This T cell receptor beta chain was found in a study of T cell changes during pregnancy in multiple sclerosis. Assay: immunoSEQ multiplex PCR; the TCRdb copy retains only in-frame clones and omits some. The profile shows about 51,000 clones, approximately 94% of them singletons. This clone appeared once. Trimming took off 4 bases at V and 0 bases at J, with 13 bases between the two ends. The CDR3 is 15 residues long. The germline gives CDR1 SGHDT, CDR2 YYEEEE. The sequence was obtained from a female donor with multiple sclerosis, enrolled in a pregnancy study. The rearrangement joins TRBV5-6 to TRBJ1-2; tentatively, D is TRBD1 (5 bases). The source material was CD4+ T cells from peripheral blood mononuclear cells, sampled in the second trimester of pregnancy. This CDR3 reads CASSPWGDSNYGYTF. The CDR3 DNA is TGTGCCAGCAGCCCGTGGGGGGACTCTAACTATGGCTACACCTTC.